The clone carrying this T cell receptor (beta chain) was seen many times. Its antigen is currently unknown. The sample originates from a study of T cells in Graves' hyperthyroidism and ophthalmopathy. CDR1 and CDR2 from the germline V gene are LGHNA and YNFKEQ. The CDR3 consists of 15 residues. Trimming removed 5 bases from V and 5 bases from J; junction bases left unmatched: 10. Study findings and constraints: Also found in blood were most expanded thyroid clonotypes above 0.001.

Graves' hyperthyroidism is called stable when ophthalmopathy does not progress within 18 months. Newly diagnosed patients aged 18 to 65 had hyperthyroidism of under 2 months' duration. Amplification yielded TCR beta CDR3 regions, with RNA transcripts as the source. The HTBI primer set was used in a first-round RT-PCR of the TCR CDR3. Using its own MiXCR run on the multiplex PCR reads, TCRdb lists one record per CDR3 protein. The sample consists of approximately 98,000 distinct CDR3 sequences, approximately 39% of them appearing once. The source material was peripheral blood or thyroid tissue (not recorded which). The clonotype originates from a woman aged 25 to 45 with Graves' hyperthyroidism. This chain uses TRBV4-2 with TRBJ2-7; the match to TRBD2 covers 9 bases. CDR3 coding DNA: TGTGCCAGCAGCAGGACTAGCGTCGGTACCAACGAGCAGTACTTC. Protein product: CASSRTSVGTNEQYF.